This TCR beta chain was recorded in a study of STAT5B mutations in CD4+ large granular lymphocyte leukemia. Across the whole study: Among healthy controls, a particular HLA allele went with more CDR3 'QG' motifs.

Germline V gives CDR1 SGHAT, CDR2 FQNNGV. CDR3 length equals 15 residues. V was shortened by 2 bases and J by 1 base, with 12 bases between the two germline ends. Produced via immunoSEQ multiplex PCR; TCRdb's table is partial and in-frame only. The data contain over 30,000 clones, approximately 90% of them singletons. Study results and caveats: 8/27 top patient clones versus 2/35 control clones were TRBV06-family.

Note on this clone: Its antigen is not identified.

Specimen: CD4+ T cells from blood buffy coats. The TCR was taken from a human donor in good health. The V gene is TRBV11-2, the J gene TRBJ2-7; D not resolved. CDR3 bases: TGTGCCAGCAGCTTAATGAGAGACTTATCCTACGAGCAGTACTTC. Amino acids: CASSLMRDLSYEQYF. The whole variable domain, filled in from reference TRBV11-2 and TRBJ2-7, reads EAGVAQSPRYKIIEKRQSVAFWCNPISGHATLYWYQQILGQGPKLLIQFQNNGVVDDSQLPKDRFSAERLKGVDSTLKIQPAKLEDSAVYLCASSLMRDLSYEQYFGPGTRLTVT.